This is a list of T cell receptor beta chains from one sample in a study of Graves' ophthalmopathy and Graves' hyperthyroidism. TCRdb analysed the multiplex PCR reads with MiXCR anew, one entry per CDR3 protein. The table has more than 1,000,000 distinct CDR3 sequences, roughly two fifths seen once. Sequencing used peripheral blood or thyroid tissue (not recorded which). These receptors originate from an adult man with Graves' hyperthyroidism. Each CDR3 is given with its conserved first and last residue.

v_call,j_call,cdr3_aa
TRBV25-1,TRBJ1-5,CASSLARGRREPQHF
TRBV30,TRBJ2-5,CAWRRRIQETQYF
TRBV10-3,TRBJ1-6,CAISVGAYNSPLHF
TRBV7-9,TRBJ2-7,CASSQSYIPFYEQYF
TRBV7-9,TRBJ2-3,CASSQDKWEEVEADTQYF
TRBV20-1,TRBJ2-7,CSARDMGGGDRRSYEQYF
TRBV7-8,TRBJ1-5,CASSLAPGDSNQPQHF
TRBV7-9,TRBJ1-1,CASSAGQGMNTEAFF
TRBV29-1,TRBJ2-7,CSVRNRNPADEQYF
TRBV29-1,TRBJ1-4,CSGIQGNTNEKLFF
TRBV5-5,TRBJ1-2,CASSTGQGSGYGYTF
TRBV5-1,TRBJ1-5,CASSIAPGTGSHEHF
TRBV7-9,TRBJ2-7,CASSARDRGREQYF
TRBV18,TRBJ2-5,CASSPGGDETQYF
TRBV5-1,TRBJ1-5,CASSLACDRGQPQHF
TRBV20-1,TRBJ2-7,CSARLGPTYEQYF
TRBV3-1,TRBJ1-1,CASSHKDYTEAFF
TRBV7-9,TRBJ2-5,CASSLGAGTAQEAQYF
TRBV6-6,TRBJ2-7,CASRPASGGGQVEQYF
TRBV5-4,TRBJ1-1,CASSPKGGFTEAFF
TRBV25-1,TRBJ2-7,CATTTGTLYEQYF
TRBV5-6,TRBJ2-6,CASSLTRTSGTSGANVLTF
TRBV28,TRBJ1-2,CASSQGSQGYTF
TRBV7-2,TRBJ2-2,CASSYPGTGGTGELFF
TRBV20-1,TRBJ1-6,CGSGQAIYSPLHF
TRBV29-1,TRBJ1-2,CSVAVRGVYGYTF
TRBV3-1,TRBJ2-7,CASSLRPSGSYEQYF
TRBV20-1,TRBJ2-6,CSANRAGANVLTF
TRBV12-3/TRBV12-4,TRBJ1-1,CASRPSGGVNTEAFF
TRBV7-9,TRBJ2-5,CASSLGLAGAGIQETQYF
TRBV7-2,TRBJ1-5,CASSHHSPQHF
TRBV5-1,TRBJ1-6,CASSSREVDSPLHF
TRBV15,TRBJ1-5,CATSSAEQGAEQPQHF
TRBV7-3,TRBJ2-3,CASSSQGSTDTQYF
TRBV4-3,TRBJ2-7,CASSQDRAVGGASYEQYF
TRBV7-9,TRBJ1-5,CASSQPGQGLSNQPQHF
TRBV25-1,TRBJ2-2,CASSEGVSYTGELFF
TRBV2,TRBJ1-1,CASIVRGGNTEAFF
TRBV19,TRBJ2-2,CASRILNTGELFF
TRBV15,TRBJ1-5,CATSRGPNNQPQHF
TRBV7-9,TRBJ1-1,CASSFTGREDTEAFF
TRBV19,TRBJ1-2,CASSPGQSYYGYTF
TRBV30,TRBJ2-5,CARRGRETQYF
TRBV24-1,TRBJ2-5,CATSDFSGELQETQYF
TRBV29-1,TRBJ1-2,CSVEGSGRDSAYGYTF
TRBV12-3/TRBV12-4,TRBJ2-5,CASRNAGGGETQYF
TRBV7-3,TRBJ2-2,CASSRSQGVPAGELFF
TRBV29-1,TRBJ1-1,CSVNRGTLNTEAFF
TRBV7-6,TRBJ2-2,CASSTGTGPTNTGELFF
TRBV5-4,TRBJ2-7,CASSLKASSYEQYF
TRBV5-8,TRBJ1-4,CASSWGQGSGKLFF
TRBV12-3/TRBV12-4,TRBJ2-5,CASSFWGKETQYF
TRBV10-3,TRBJ2-7,CASSSGPGQGGRNEQYF
TRBV20-1,TRBJ1-1,CSARDRGTEAFF
TRBV12-3/TRBV12-4,TRBJ1-3,CASGPGSGNTIYF